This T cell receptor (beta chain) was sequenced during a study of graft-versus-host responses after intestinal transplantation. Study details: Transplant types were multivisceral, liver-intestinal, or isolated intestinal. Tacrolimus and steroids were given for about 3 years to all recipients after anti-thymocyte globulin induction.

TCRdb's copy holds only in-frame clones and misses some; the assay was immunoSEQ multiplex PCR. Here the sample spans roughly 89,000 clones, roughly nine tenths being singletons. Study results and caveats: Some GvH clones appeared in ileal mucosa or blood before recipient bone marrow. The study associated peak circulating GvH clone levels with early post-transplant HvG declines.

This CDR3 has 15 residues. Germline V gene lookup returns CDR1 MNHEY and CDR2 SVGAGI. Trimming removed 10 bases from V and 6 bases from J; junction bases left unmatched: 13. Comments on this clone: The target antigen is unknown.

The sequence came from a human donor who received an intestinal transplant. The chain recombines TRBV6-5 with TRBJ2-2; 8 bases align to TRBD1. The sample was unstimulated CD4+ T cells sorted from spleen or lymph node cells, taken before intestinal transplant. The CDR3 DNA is TGTGCCACCAAAGGCGGACAGGGTGGGGCCGGGGAGCTGTTTTTT. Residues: CATKGGQGGAGELFF.